This T cell receptor (beta chain) was sequenced in a study of T cells in Graves' hyperthyroidism and ophthalmopathy. This clonotype was picked up many times. From RNA transcripts, TCR beta CDR3 regions were amplified. TCR CDR3 underwent first-round RT-PCR with the HTBI primer set. MiXCR was run by TCRdb on the multiplex PCR reads, yielding one entry per CDR3 protein. Of about 360,000 distinct CDR3 sequences in the sample, roughly an eighth were seen once. No ophthalmopathy progression within 18 months constituted stable Graves' hyperthyroidism. CDR1 is SGHAT, CDR2 FQDESV, per germline (reference sequence). The length of the CDR3 is 17 residues. V lost 3 bases, J lost 0 bases, and 17 bases lay in between.

This receptor was obtained from a woman aged 18-35 years with Graves' hyperthyroidism. The V and J genes are TRBV11-1 and TRBJ1-1; no reliable D call. The sequenced sample was blood. CDR3 region: CASSLGAFTFMNTEAFF. In DNA form, the CDR3 reads TGTGCCAGCAGCTTGGGAGCCTTCACGTTCATGAACACTGAAGCTTTCTTT.